The text below deals with one TCR beta chain. J gave up 7 bases and V 4 bases, and 4 bases lay outside the gene matches. This CDR3 spans 12 amino acids. The germline gives CDR1 SGHRS, CDR2 YFSETQ. The repertoire was sequenced with immunoSEQ multiplex PCR; TCRdb's copy has only in-frame clones and lacks some. The sample shows about 28,000 clones, roughly 88% of them seen only once. The data were taken from a study of T cells in localized non-small cell lung cancer. This rearrangement joins TRBV5-1 to TRBJ1-1; 7 bases fit TRBD1. The sample here was peripheral blood, taken before any cancer treatment. This receptor was taken from a woman aged 35-75 years with stage I lung adenocarcinoma. The CDR3 nucleotides read TGCGCCAGCAGCACCGGGACAGTTGAAGCTTTCTTT. Translating it yields CASSTGTVEAFF.